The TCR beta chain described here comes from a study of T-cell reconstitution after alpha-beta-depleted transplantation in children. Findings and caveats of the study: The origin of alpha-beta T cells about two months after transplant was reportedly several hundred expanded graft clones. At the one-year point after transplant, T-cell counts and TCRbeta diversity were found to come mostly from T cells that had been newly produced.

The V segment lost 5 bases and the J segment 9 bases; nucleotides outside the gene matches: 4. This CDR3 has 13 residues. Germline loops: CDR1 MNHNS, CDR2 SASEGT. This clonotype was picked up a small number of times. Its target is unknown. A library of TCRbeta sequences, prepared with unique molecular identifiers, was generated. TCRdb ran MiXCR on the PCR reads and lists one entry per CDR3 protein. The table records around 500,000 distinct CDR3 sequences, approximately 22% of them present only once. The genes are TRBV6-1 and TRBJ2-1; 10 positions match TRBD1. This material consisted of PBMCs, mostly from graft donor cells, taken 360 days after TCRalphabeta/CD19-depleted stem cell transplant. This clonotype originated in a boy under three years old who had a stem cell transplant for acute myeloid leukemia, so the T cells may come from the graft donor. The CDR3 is CASSLGQGSEQFF. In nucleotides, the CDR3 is TGTGCCAGCAGTCTGGGACAGGGGAGTGAGCAGTTCTTC.